This T cell receptor (beta chain) was obtained from a study of blood T cells in healthy people across ages. For the second PCR, which ran for 7 to 11 cycles, a sample-barcoded 5' primer and a J-beta primer mix were used. One entry per CDR3 protein results from TCRdb running MiXCR on the 5' RACE reads. This table has 750,000 to 1,000,000 distinct CDR3 sequences, roughly 28% appearing once. Germline lookup yields CDR1 SGHTA and CDR2 FQGTGA. V was pared by 5 bases and J by 4 bases, with 11 bases between. This CDR3 comprises 13 residues. These data were also filed under a second study, of T cells of mothers and their children.

This rearrangement joins TRBV7-3 to TRBJ1-1, with D hard to call. Sequencing was performed on blood. This clonotype was obtained from a woman between 35 and 50 years old in good health. CDR3 nucleotide sequence: TGTGCCAGCAGCAACGATGGAATCACTGAAGCTTTCTTT. It is translated as CASSNDGITEAFF.